A single TCR beta chain is shown here with its context. No antigen is known for it. The PCR contained 60 Vbeta and 13 Jbeta primers. TCRdb's table, derived via immunoSEQ multiplex PCR, lists solely in-frame clones and lacks some. The sample has nearly 200,000 clones, approximately 80% seen once; the top ten hold 0.098%. CDR3 size: 13 residues. CDR1 and CDR2 (germline): MNHEY, SVGAGI. This specimen comes from a study of cytomegalovirus exposure and HLA in healthy donors. General study results and limits: It has been reported that TCR beta sequences accurately predicted the HLA-A and HLA-B alleles of most subjects.

Sequencing was done on a sample of PBMCs. The V gene is TRBV6-5, the J gene TRBJ2-5, with 9 bases matching TRBD1. The J call may not be correct, given that the DNA end is closer to TRBJ2-7. The origin of this receptor is a boy younger than 10 in good health and CMV-seronegative. The CDR3 sequence: CASSRTGEYEQYF. The CDR3 DNA follows: TGTGCCAGCAGTAGGACAGGGGAGTACGAGCAGTACTTC.